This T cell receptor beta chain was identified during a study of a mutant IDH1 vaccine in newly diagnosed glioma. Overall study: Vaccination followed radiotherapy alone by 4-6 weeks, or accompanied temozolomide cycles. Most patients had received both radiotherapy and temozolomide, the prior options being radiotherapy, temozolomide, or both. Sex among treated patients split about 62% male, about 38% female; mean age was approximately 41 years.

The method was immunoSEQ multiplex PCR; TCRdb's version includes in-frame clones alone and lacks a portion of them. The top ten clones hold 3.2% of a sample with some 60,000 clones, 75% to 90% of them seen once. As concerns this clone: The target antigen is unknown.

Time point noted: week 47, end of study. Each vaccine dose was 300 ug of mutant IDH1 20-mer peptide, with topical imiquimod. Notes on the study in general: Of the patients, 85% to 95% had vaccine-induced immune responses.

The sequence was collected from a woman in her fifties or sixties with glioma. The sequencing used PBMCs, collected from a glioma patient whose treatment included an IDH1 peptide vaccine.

The CDR3 nucleotides read TGTGCCAGCAGCGAGCGGGGGGGAGCCACAGATACGCAGTATTTT. Its protein product is CASSERGGATDTQYF. This rearrangement joins TRBV5-4 to TRBJ2-3, with 10 positions matching TRBD2. V lost 4 bases, J lost 2 bases, and 4 bases stayed unmatched. Per the germline V gene, CDR1 is SGHNT and CDR2 is YYREEE (reference sequence). The CDR3 is 15 residues long.